The clone carrying this T cell receptor (beta chain) was observed a handful of times. Its antigen is unidentified. This sample was taken from a study of CD8 T cells in ankylosing spondylitis. Researchers built TCR beta libraries using quantitative 5'-RACE with molecular barcodes. TCRdb itself ran the 5' RACE reads through MiXCR, one entry per CDR3 protein. The repertoire holds 30,000 to 45,000 distinct CDR3 sequences, with 13% as singletons. Study results and caveats: According to the report, clones linked to the disease were significantly enriched in matched synovial fluid samples taken from ankylosing spondylitis patients.

After removal of 6 bases from V and 6 bases from J, the junction contained 10 bases not matched to a gene. The CDR3 runs to 14 residues. Germline V gene sequence: CDR1 SEHNR, CDR2 FQNEAQ (reference sequence). The sequence was collected from a male donor with ankylosing spondylitis. The chain couples TRBV7-9 to TRBJ1-1; 7 bases fit TRBD1. Sequencing was performed on synovial fluid, either unsorted or a sorted T cell fraction (not recorded which). This CDR3 is CASRTQQGRSEAFF. As DNA, the CDR3 is TGTGCCAGCAGAACCCAACAGGGGAGGTCTGAAGCTTTCTTT.